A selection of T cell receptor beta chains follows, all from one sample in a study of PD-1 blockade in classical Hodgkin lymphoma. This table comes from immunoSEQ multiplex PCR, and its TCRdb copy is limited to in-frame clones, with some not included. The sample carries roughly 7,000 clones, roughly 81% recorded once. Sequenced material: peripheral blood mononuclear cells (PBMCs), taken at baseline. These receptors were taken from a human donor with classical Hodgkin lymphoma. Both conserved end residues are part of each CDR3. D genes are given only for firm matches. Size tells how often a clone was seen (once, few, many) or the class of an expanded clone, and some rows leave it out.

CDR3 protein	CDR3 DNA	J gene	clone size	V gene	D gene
CASSLGSWWGLNYGYTF	TGTGCCAGCAGCTTAGGTTCTTGGTGGGGCCTAAACTATGGCTACACCTTC	TRBJ1-2	NA	TRBV7-8	NA
CASSLASGSFNEQFF	TGTGCCAGCAGCTTAGCTAGCGGGAGTTTCAATGAGCAGTTCTTC	TRBJ2-1	NA	TRBV7-3	TRBD2
CASSLMAGGRETQYF	TGTGCCAGCAGCTTAATGGCGGGAGGGAGGGAGACCCAGTACTTC	TRBJ2-5	NA	TRBV7-6	TRBD2
CASSTPAGTYGYTF	TGTGCCAGCAGCACCCCGGCAGGGACTTATGGCTACACCTTC	TRBJ1-2	few	TRBV7-2	NA
CASSLQGHYGYTF	TGTGCCAGCAGCTTGCAGGGGCACTATGGCTACACCTTC	TRBJ1-2	few	TRBV7-9	NA
CASSGGGQFSYEQYF	TGTGCCAGCAGCGGGGGAGGGCAGTTCTCCTACGAGCAGTACTTC	TRBJ2-7	NA	TRBV27	TRBD2
CSVAKMVAGSYNEQFF	TGCAGCGTTGCGAAAATGGTAGCGGGCTCCTACAATGAGCAGTTCTTC	TRBJ2-1	NA	TRBV29-1	TRBD2
CASSPLRGMNTEAFF	TGTGCCAGCAGCCCCTTAAGGGGGATGAACACTGAAGCTTTCTTT	TRBJ1-1	NA	TRBV11-2	NA
CARGTGSSYNEQFF	TGTGCCAGGGGGACAGGGAGCTCCTACAATGAGCAGTTCTTC	TRBJ2-1	NA	TRBV2	TRBD1
CAIRDRGRSTYEQYF	TGTGCCATCAGAGACAGGGGGCGGTCAACCTACGAGCAGTACTTC	TRBJ2-7	NA	TRBV10-3	TRBD1
CASSLQGEGEKLFF	TGTGCCAGCAGCTTACAGGGGGAAGGAGAAAAACTGTTTTTT	TRBJ1-4	medium-sized	TRBV7-9	TRBD1
CASSLEDRAPYEQYF	TGTGCCAGCAGCCTTGAGGACAGGGCCCCTTACGAGCAGTACTTC	TRBJ2-7	NA	TRBV7-9	TRBD1
CASSRGSGDFDEQFF	TGCGCCAGCAGCCGTGGCTCAGGGGATTTTGATGAGCAGTTCTTC	TRBJ2-1	NA	TRBV4-3	NA
CASWSFRETQYF	TGTGCCAGCTGGAGTTTTCGAGAGACCCAGTACTTC	TRBJ2-5	NA	TRBV2	NA
CASSLVAGRAYNEQFF	TGCGCCAGCAGCTTGGTAGCGGGAAGGGCGTACAATGAGCAGTTCTTC	TRBJ2-1	once	TRBV5-1	TRBD2
CASSLRDWSYNEQFF	TGTGCCAGCAGCCTCCGGGACTGGTCCTACAATGAGCAGTTCTTC	TRBJ2-1	NA	TRBV14	NA
CASSPGLGVTGELFF	TGTGCCAGCTCTCCGGGACTAGGGGTGACCGGGGAGCTGTTTTTT	TRBJ2-2	NA	TRBV11-3	TRBD2
CASSRTNYNEQFF	TGTGCCAGCAGCCGGACAAACTACAATGAGCAGTTCTTC	TRBJ2-1	NA	TRBV11-3	NA
CASREAGWTGYSDTQYF	TGCGCCAGCAGGGAGGCCGGGTGGACCGGATACTCAGATACGCAGTATTTT	TRBJ2-3	NA	TRBV10-2	NA
CASSYDSGDTGELFF	TGTGCCAGCAGTTACGACAGCGGGGACACCGGGGAGCTGTTTTTT	TRBJ2-2	NA	TRBV6-5	TRBD2
CATSRDSLVNEQYF	TGTGCCACCAGCAGAGATAGCCTAGTCAACGAGCAGTACTTC	TRBJ2-7	NA	TRBV15	NA
CASSLSADFAYEQYF	TGTGCCAGCAGCTTAAGCGCTGACTTTGCCTACGAGCAGTACTTC	TRBJ2-7	NA	TRBV7-2	NA
CASSVLTTSQSRANVLTF	TGTGCCAGTAGTGTATTAACGACATCACAAAGTCGGGCCAACGTCCTGACTTTC	TRBJ2-6	NA	TRBV19	NA
CASSLFGGYEQFF	TGTGCCAGCAGCTTATTTGGCGGGTATGAGCAGTTCTTC	TRBJ2-1	NA	TRBV11-2	NA
CASSARTGGPSKAFF	TGTGCCAGCAGCGCAAGGACAGGGGGCCCCAGTAAAGCTTTCTTT	TRBJ1-1	once	TRBV7-9	TRBD1
CASSVGAGTDTQYF	TGTGCCAGCAGCGTAGGAGCGGGCACAGATACGCAGTATTTT	TRBJ2-3	NA	TRBV9	NA
CASSQVSGADTQYF	TGTGCCAGCAGCCAAGTGTCTGGCGCAGATACGCAGTATTTT	TRBJ2-3	NA	TRBV4-2	NA
CASSVPRDTSSYEQYF	TGTGCCAGCAGCGTACCCCGGGACACCAGCTCCTACGAGCAGTACTTC	TRBJ2-7	once	TRBV7-9	NA
CASSLGEDYGYTF	TGCGCCAGCAGCTTGGGGGAGGACTATGGCTACACCTTC	TRBJ1-2	NA	TRBV5-1	NA
CASSHGTKYGYTF	TGTGCCAGCAGTCACGGGACAAAATATGGCTACACCTTC	TRBJ1-2	NA	TRBV6-1	NA
CAWGGPRPYGYTF	TGTGCCTGGGGCGGGCCACGGCCTTATGGCTACACCTTC	TRBJ1-2	NA	TRBV30	NA
CASSLPLGRGVSGANVLTF	TGTGCCAGCAGCTTACCCTTAGGTCGGGGGGTCTCTGGGGCCAACGTCCTGACTTTC	TRBJ2-6	NA	TRBV11-2	TRBD2
CASSVNPRGDQYF	TGTGCCAGCAGCGTAAATCCCCGAGGGGACCAGTACTTC	TRBJ2-5	NA	TRBV9	NA
CASSFVEAGPYEQYF	TGTGCCAGCAGCTTCGTTGAGGCAGGGCCCTACGAGCAGTACTTC	TRBJ2-7	NA	TRBV7-8	NA
CASSFSGVGPGGANVLTF	TGTGCCAGCAGCTTTTCGGGTGTAGGGCCGGGCGGGGCCAACGTCCTGACTTTC	TRBJ2-6	NA	TRBV5-6	NA